This T cell receptor beta chain was observed in a study of OX40 agonist ivuxolimab in advanced cancers. Across the whole study: Dosing consisted of intravenous ivuxolimab at 0.01 to 10 mg/kg every 2 weeks. Findings of the study overall: Relatively little clonal expansion, among the lowest observed, appeared in partial responders at 0.1-3.0 mg/kg. At 0.1 to 3.0 mg/kg, clonal expansion of CD4+ and CD8+ blood T cells had occurred by week 6.

Unmatched junction bases numbered 23, after V lost 1 base and J lost 7 bases. This CDR3 is built from 21 residues. CDR1 is MDHEN and CDR2 is SYDVKM in the germline V gene. Generated by immunoSEQ multiplex PCR, the TCRdb table keeps only in-frame clones and is missing some. The sample yields about 50,000 clones, 60% to 80% seen once. This clone has more than one count but fewer than ten. Antigen unknown. Specimen: CD4+ or CD8+ T cells sorted from blood, collected in a trial of the OX40 agonist ivuxolimab. The chain combines TRBV28 with TRBJ2-1, with 9 bases lining up with TRBD1. This TCR derives from an adult with an advanced solid tumor such as melanoma, head and neck, liver or kidney cancer. CDR3 amino acids: CASSLLMGALFRGQGINEQFF. The CDR3 DNA reads as TGTGCCAGCAGTTTATTAATGGGTGCTTTGTTTAGGGGACAGGGAATAAATGAGCAGTTCTTC.